These T cell receptor beta chains were read from a single sample in a study of brain T cells in children with intractable seizures. TCRdb's copy holds only in-frame clones and misses some; the assay was immunoSEQ multiplex PCR. The sample lists under 150,000 clones, approximately 94% occurring once. The material sequenced was peripheral blood, taken at surgery. These receptors were collected from a boy under two years old with hemimegalencephaly and intractable seizures. Each CDR3 is given with its conserved first and last residue. Fields, in order: CDR3 length, D gene, clone size, V gene, J gene, CDR3 DNA, CDR3 protein. A D gene is named only where the DNA matches it firmly. Size values are once, few and many counts, or a class for expanded clones, and some rows have none.

>17|TRBD2|NA|TRBV30|TRBJ2-7
TGTGCCTGGAGTCCCGGGACTAGCGGGAGGACCGCCTACGAGCAGTACTTC
CAWSPGTSGRTAYEQYF
>15|TRBD1|NA|TRBV28|TRBJ2-7
TGTGCCAGCAGGGCCGGGACAGGGTCCTCCTACGAGCAGTACTTC
CASRAGTGSSYEQYF
>14|NA|NA|TRBV11-3|TRBJ2-7
TGTGCCAGCAGCGCGACCTCTACAGGGTCCGAGCAGTACTTC
CASSATSTGSEQYF
>12|NA|NA|TRBV19|TRBJ2-2
TGTGCCAGTAGTATTAGGGCCGGGGAGCTGTTTTTT
CASSIRAGELFF
>17|NA|once|TRBV28|TRBJ1-5
TGTGCCAGCAGTTTATGGGGCCGAGACGGACCCAATCAGCCCCAGCATTTT
CASSLWGRDGPNQPQHF
>14|TRBD1|once|TRBV2|TRBJ2-5
TGTGCCAGCTGCGAGAGAGACAGGGGGGAGACCCAGTACTTC
CASCERDRGETQYF
>14|NA|NA|TRBV2|TRBJ2-1
TGTGCCAGCAGTGAATTGGTCTCCTACAATGAGCAGTTCTTC
CASSELVSYNEQFF
>14|TRBD2|NA|TRBV5-1|TRBJ2-5
TGCGCCAGCAGCATGATTGCGGGAGGTGAGACCCAGTACTTC
CASSMIAGGETQYF
>12|NA|NA|TRBV27|TRBJ2-7
TGTGCCAGCTTTAAGGGGCCCTACGAGCAGTACTTC
CASFKGPYEQYF
>17|TRBD1|NA|TRBV5-1|TRBJ1-6
TGCGCCAGCAGCTTAAGACCCGGGACAGGGGTTGGTTCACCCCTCCACTTT
CASSLRPGTGVGSPLHF
>17|TRBD2|NA|TRBV28|TRBJ2-3
TGTGCCAGCAGTTTCGTCGTAGCGGGGCCTAGCACAGATACGCAGTATTTT
CASSFVVAGPSTDTQYF
>14|NA|few|TRBV28|TRBJ1-2
TGTGCCAGCACTAATTCGGGACGGATGTATGGCTACACCTTC
CASTNSGRMYGYTF
>17|NA|NA|TRBV6-6|TRBJ2-1
TGTGCCAGCAGCCGACGGGCGTCACGGGAGAGTTACAATGAGCAGTTCTTC
CASSRRASRESYNEQFF
>13|NA|NA|TRBV5-1|TRBJ2-2
TGCGCCACCAGGGACGGTAACACCGGGGAGCTGTTTTTT
CATRDGNTGELFF
>14|NA|NA|TRBV5-1|TRBJ1-2
TGCGCCAGCAGCTTGGTGAGCAGGAACTATGGCTACACCTTC
CASSLVSRNYGYTF
>15|NA|NA|TRBV5-1|TRBJ2-2
TGCGCCAGCAGCTTATCAGGGGTGAACACCGGGGAGCTGTTTTTT
CASSLSGVNTGELFF
>15|NA|NA|TRBV7-8|TRBJ2-1
TGTGCCAGCAGCCCCAGGGAAGGACGATCCAATGAGCAGTTCTTC
CASSPREGRSNEQFF
>13|TRBD2|NA|TRBV19|TRBJ2-1
TGTGCCAGTAGTCGGGTAGCGGGGGATGAGCAGTTCTTC
CASSRVAGDEQFF
>13|TRBD2|NA|TRBV11-3|TRBJ2-3
TGTGCCAGCAGCTTAACTAGCGCAGATACGCAGTATTTT
CASSLTSADTQYF
>20|NA|NA|TRBV21-1|TRBJ2-4
TGTGCCAGCAGCCTAAGGGGGGGGGCGAGGTTGCCGTGTCCCAAAAACATTCAGTACTTC
CASSLRGGARLPCPKNIQYF
>15|NA|NA|TRBV7-9|TRBJ2-3
TGTGCCAGCAGCTCCTGGAGGTCTAGCACAGATACGCAGTATTTT
CASSSWRSSTDTQYF
>14|TRBD1|few|TRBV5-6|TRBJ1-6
TGTGCCAGCAGCTTCACAGACAGGGATTCACCCCTCCACTTT
CASSFTDRDSPLHF
>12|NA|NA|TRBV27|TRBJ1-2
TGTGCCAGCAGCCCGCAGTTGGGTGGCTACACCTTC
CASSPQLGGYTF
>16|TRBD2|NA|TRBV5-1|TRBJ2-7
TGCGCCAGCAGCTTGATTTTCCAGCGGGGCCCCTACGAGCAGTACTTC
CASSLIFQRGPYEQYF
>13|NA|NA|TRBV27|TRBJ2-1
TGTGCCAGCAGTATCTCATTAGTGCGTGAGCAGTTCTTC
CASSISLVREQFF
>16|NA|NA|TRBV21-1|TRBJ2-5
TGTGCCAGCAGCCGATCGACAGGGGCACACCAAGAGACCCAGTACTTC
CASSRSTGAHQETQYF
>14|NA|NA|TRBV11-2|TRBJ2-1
TGTGCCAGCAGCTTAGGGACCCTATACAATGAGCAGTTCTTC
CASSLGTLYNEQFF
>13|NA|NA|TRBV12-3/TRBV12-4|TRBJ2-2
TGTGCCAGCAGAAAAGGGGGCACCGGGGAGCTGTTTTTT
CASRKGGTGELFF
>16|NA|NA|TRBV18|TRBJ1-3
TGTGCCAGCTCGACCAAACCCGCGGGCTCTGGAAACACCATATATTTT
CASSTKPAGSGNTIYF
>15|TRBD1|NA|TRBV7-9|TRBJ1-2
TGTGCCAGCAGCTTAGGGACAGGGGGCTACTATGGCTACACCTTC
CASSLGTGGYYGYTF
>11|NA|NA|TRBV3-1/TRBV3-2|TRBJ2-5
TGTGCCAGCAGCTTCTTGGGGACCCAGTACTTC
CASSFLGTQYF
>15|NA|NA|TRBV19|TRBJ1-1
TGTGCCAGTAGTATAGATGCCCGAGGGGGGAGCACCGCTTTCTTT
CASSIDARGGSTAFF
>13|NA|NA|TRBV27|TRBJ2-7
TGTGCCAGCACAAGGAGGGCGGGGGCCGAGCAGTACTTC
CASTRRAGAEQYF
>17|TRBD2|NA|TRBV5-4|TRBJ2-2
TGTGCCAGCAGCCGGGGACTAGCGGGAGGTAGCACCGGGGAGCTGTTTTTT
CASSRGLAGGSTGELFF
>14|NA|NA|TRBV5-1|TRBJ1-1
TGCGCCAGCAGCTTGTCCCAAGATACCGGTGGAGCTTTCTTT
CASSLSQDTGGAFF
>16|TRBD2|NA|TRBV7-9|TRBJ2-7
TGTGCCAGCAGCTTAGGTTCCGGACTAGCAGGTTACGAGCAGTACTTC
CASSLGSGLAGYEQYF
>16|NA|NA|TRBV15|TRBJ2-7
TGTGCCACCAGCAGAGACACAGGCGAACAAGCCTACGAGCAGTACTTC
CATSRDTGEQAYEQYF
>14|NA|NA|TRBV5-5|TRBJ2-3
TGTGCCAGCAACTTTGAAAGGGTGCCAGATACGCAGTATTTT
CASNFERVPDTQYF
>11|NA|once|TRBV6-5|TRBJ2-5
TGTGCCAGCACCCTCCAAGAGACCCAGTACTTC
CASTLQETQYF
>15|NA|NA|TRBV6-1|TRBJ1-3
TGTGCCAGCAGTGACAGGGCGAACTCTGGAAACACCATATATTTT
CASSDRANSGNTIYF
>19|TRBD1|NA|TRBV5-1|TRBJ2-1
TGCGCCAGCAGCTTTAGAGGCGGGGCCCCGGGACAGGGGTCTCATGAGCAGTTCTTC
CASSFRGGAPGQGSHEQFF
>18|TRBD2|NA|TRBV11-2|TRBJ2-3
TGTGCCAGCAGCTTAACCCCCCGACTAGCGGGGAGCACAGATACGCAGTATTTT
CASSLTPRLAGSTDTQYF
>16|NA|NA|TRBV6-1|TRBJ2-3
TGTGCCAGCAGTGAAGGGGGGGCCCCGGGCACAGATACGCAGTATTTT
CASSEGGAPGTDTQYF
>16|TRBD1|few|TRBV5-1|TRBJ1-6
TGCGCCAGCAGCATCCCATCGGGACAGGTGAATTCACCCCTCCACTTT
CASSIPSGQVNSPLHF
>12|NA|NA|TRBV10-3|TRBJ1-3
TGTGCCATCGGCAACTCTGGAAACACCATATATTTT
CAIGNSGNTIYF
>13|NA|NA|TRBV12-1|TRBJ2-7
TGTGCCAGCAGCGGGACTAGCGGCTACGAGCAGTACTTC
CASSGTSGYEQYF
>13|NA|NA|TRBV2|TRBJ2-1
TGTGCCAGCAGTGTTTGGGCAGACAATGAGCAGTTCTTC
CASSVWADNEQFF
>17|TRBD2|NA|TRBV19|TRBJ2-3
TGTGCCAGTAGTATACCACTAGCGGGACGAAAAAGAGATACGCAGTATTTT
CASSIPLAGRKRDTQYF
>11|NA|NA|TRBV25-1|TRBJ2-7
TGTGCCAGCAGTGGTTGGGACGAGCAGTACTTC
CASSGWDEQYF
>13|NA|NA|TRBV7-9|TRBJ1-5
TGTGCCAGCAGCTTGGACAGTAGTCAGCCCCAGCATTTT
CASSLDSSQPQHF
>13|TRBD2|NA|TRBV7-2|TRBJ2-7
TGTGCCAGCCAGGGACTAGCGGCCTACGAGCAGTACTTC
CASQGLAAYEQYF
>17|NA|NA|TRBV27|TRBJ1-5
TGTGCCAGCAGCTCGTTAGGGGGGCGAAATGACAATCAGCCCCAGCATTTT
CASSSLGGRNDNQPQHF
>13|NA|NA|TRBV29-1|TRBJ2-7
TGCAGCGTTGTGGTAGCACCCGGCTACGAGCAGTACTTC
CSVVVAPGYEQYF
>13|NA|NA|TRBV6-5|TRBJ2-5
TGTGCCAGCGGGGGGACCCCCCAAGAGACCCAGTACTTC
CASGGTPQETQYF
>15|NA|NA|TRBV21-1|TRBJ1-3
TGTGCCAGCAGCATCATCCCAGGGCGGGGAAACACCATATATTTT
CASSIIPGRGNTIYF
>18|NA|NA|TRBV7-4|TRBJ2-6
TGTGCCAGCAGCTTACTAGGGGCAGGGCCCCCTGGGGCCAACGTCCTGACTTTC
CASSLLGAGPPGANVLTF
>15|NA|NA|TRBV9|TRBJ1-4
TGTGCCAGCAGCGTAGGCGAAGAGGGTTGGGAAAAACTGTTTTTT
CASSVGEEGWEKLFF
>16|NA|NA|TRBV27|TRBJ1-1
TGTGCCAGCACCGCCATACCGGGCGAAAGCACCACTGAAGCTTTCTTT
CASTAIPGESTTEAFF
>14|NA|NA|TRBV29-1|TRBJ2-7
TGCAGCGTTGCAGGGCCTTCAATTGACTACGAGCAGTACTTC
CSVAGPSIDYEQYF